The sequence of this T cell receptor beta chain was determined in a study of tumor-infiltrating lymphocytes in primary liver carcinoma. The authors made TCR beta cDNA from 500 ng total RNA with a constant-region primer. Library construction for TCR beta comprised three nested multiplex PCR rounds performed with slightly modified ARM-PCR. In the first two PCR rounds, TRBV1-TRBV30 forward primers were paired with a C-beta reverse primer, and each round lasted roughly 9 cycles. MiXCR, run by TCRdb on the multiplex PCR reads, gives a single entry per CDR3 protein. The profile shows 90,000 to 110,000 distinct CDR3 sequences, around 80% of them singletons. This CDR3 spans 13 amino acids. Co-extracted RNA and DNA came from roughly 20-30 mg of unsorted bulk tissue. This clonotype was recorded once.

The genes are TRBV12-3 or TRBV12-4 and TRBJ2-5; 7 bases align to TRBD2. The sample consisted of liver tumor tissue from sampling region 3. This sample's subset: tumor region T3, left-lateral pole. The source of this sequence is a man aged 35 to 55 with primary liver carcinoma and hepatitis B virus infection. CDR3 sequence: CVNSRSGTETQYF. The CDR3 DNA follows: TGTGTCAACAGCCGGAGCGGGACAGAGACCCAGTACTTC.